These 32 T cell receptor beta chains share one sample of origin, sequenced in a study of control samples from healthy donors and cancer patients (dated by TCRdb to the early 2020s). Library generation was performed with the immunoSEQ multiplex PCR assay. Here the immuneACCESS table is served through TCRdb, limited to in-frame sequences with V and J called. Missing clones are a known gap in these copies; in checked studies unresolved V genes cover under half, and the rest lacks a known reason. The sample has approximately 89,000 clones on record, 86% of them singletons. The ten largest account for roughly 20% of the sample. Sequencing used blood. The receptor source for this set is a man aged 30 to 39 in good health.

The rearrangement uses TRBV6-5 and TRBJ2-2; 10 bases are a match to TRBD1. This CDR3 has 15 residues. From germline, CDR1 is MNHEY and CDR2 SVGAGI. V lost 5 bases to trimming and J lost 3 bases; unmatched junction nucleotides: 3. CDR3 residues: CASSRDRGDTGELFF. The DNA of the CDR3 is TGTGCCAGCAGTCGGGACAGGGGTGACACCGGGGAGCTGTTTTTT.

CDR3 loop: CASSQTGVGSGANVLTF. CDR3 DNA: TGTGCCAGCAGTCAGACAGGGGTAGGCTCTGGGGCCAACGTCCTGACTTTC. The chain uses TRBV6-6 and TRBJ2-6; the match to TRBD1 covers 8 bases. The CDR3 is made up of 17 amino acids. Trimming removed 5 bases from V and 0 bases from J; junction bases left unmatched: 6. Germline V gives CDR1 MNHNY, CDR2 SVGAGI (reference sequence).

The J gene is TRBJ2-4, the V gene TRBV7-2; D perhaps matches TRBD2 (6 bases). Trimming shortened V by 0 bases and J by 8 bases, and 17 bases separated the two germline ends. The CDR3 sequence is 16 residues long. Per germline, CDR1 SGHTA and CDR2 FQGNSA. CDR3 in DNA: TGTGCCAGCAGCTTAGCGGGGGGAGCAGGGAAGGACATTCAGTACTTC. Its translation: CASSLAGGAGKDIQYF.

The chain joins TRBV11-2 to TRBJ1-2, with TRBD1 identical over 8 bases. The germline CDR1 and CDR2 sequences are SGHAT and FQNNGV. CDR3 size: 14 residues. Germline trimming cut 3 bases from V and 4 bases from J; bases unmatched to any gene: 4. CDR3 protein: CASSFSGGPYGYTF. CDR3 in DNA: TGTGCCAGCAGCTTCTCAGGGGGCCCCTATGGCTACACCTTC.

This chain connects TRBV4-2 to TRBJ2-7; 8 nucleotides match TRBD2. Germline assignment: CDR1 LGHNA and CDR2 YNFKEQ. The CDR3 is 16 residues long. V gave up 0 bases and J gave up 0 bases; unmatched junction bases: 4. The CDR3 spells CASSQDARGASYEQYF. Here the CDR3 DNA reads TGTGCCAGCAGCCAAGATGCGCGGGGGGCCTCCTACGAGCAGTACTTC.

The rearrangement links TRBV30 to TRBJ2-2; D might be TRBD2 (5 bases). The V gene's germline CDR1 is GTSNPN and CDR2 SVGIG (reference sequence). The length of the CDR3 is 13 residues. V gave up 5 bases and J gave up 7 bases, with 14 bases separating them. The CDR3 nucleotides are TGTGCCTGGTCGGGGTGGGCGAACGGGGAGCTGTTTTTT. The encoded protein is CAWSGWANGELFF.

The CDR3 here is CASSWDRANYGYTF. In DNA form, the CDR3 reads TGTGCCAGCAGCTGGGACAGGGCCAACTATGGCTACACCTTC. The rearrangement uses TRBV7-8 and TRBJ1-2; 9 bases fit TRBD1. CDR3 length: 14 residues. CDR1 and CDR2 from the germline V gene are SGHVS and FQNEAQ. J was trimmed by 2 bases and V by 4 bases; bases with no gene match: 2. Full variable domain (missing parts from reference TRBV7-8 and TRBJ1-2): GAGVSQSPRYKVAKRGQDVALRCDPISGHVSLFWYQQALGQGPEFLTYFQNEAQLDKSGLPSDRFFAERPEGSVSTLKIQRTQQEDSAVYLCASSWDRANYGYTFGSGTRLTVV.

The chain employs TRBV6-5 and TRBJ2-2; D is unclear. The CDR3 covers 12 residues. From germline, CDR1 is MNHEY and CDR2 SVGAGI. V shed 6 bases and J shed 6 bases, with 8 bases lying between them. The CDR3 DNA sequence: TGTGCCAGCAGAGGCGCCCCCGGGGAGCTGTTTTTT. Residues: CASRGAPGELFF.

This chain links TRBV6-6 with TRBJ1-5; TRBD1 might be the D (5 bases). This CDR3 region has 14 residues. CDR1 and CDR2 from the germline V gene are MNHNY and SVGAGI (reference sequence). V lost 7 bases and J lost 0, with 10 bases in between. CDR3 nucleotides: TGTGCCAGCAACGAGGGGTATAGCAATCAGCCCCAGCATTTT. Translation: CASNEGYSNQPQHF.

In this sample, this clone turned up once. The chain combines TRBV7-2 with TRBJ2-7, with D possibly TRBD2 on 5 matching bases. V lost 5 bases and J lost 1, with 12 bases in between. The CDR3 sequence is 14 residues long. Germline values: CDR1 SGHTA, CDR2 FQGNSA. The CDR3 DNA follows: TGTGCCAGCAGCCCGGGTCCGGGATCCTACGAGCAGTACTTC. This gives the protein CASSPGPGSYEQYF.

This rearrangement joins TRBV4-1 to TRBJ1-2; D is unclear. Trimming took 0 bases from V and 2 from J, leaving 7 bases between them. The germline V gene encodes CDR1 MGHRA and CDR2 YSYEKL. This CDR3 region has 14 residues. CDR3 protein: CASSQEVGNYGYTF. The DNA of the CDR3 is TGCGCCAGCAGCCAAGAAGTTGGGAACTATGGCTACACCTTC.

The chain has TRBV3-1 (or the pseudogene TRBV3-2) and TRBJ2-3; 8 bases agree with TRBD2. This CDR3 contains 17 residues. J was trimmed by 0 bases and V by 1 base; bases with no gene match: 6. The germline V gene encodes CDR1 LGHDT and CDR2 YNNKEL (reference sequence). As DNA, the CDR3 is TGTGCCAGCAGCCAAGGTGCAGCGGGGGTTAGCACAGATACGCAGTATTTT. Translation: CASSQGAAGVSTDTQYF.

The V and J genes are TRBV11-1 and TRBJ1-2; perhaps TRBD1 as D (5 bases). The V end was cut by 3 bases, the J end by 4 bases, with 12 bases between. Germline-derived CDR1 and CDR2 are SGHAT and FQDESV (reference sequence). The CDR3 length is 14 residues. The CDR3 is CASSFSEGTYGYTF. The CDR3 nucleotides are TGTGCCAGCAGCTTCTCCGAGGGGACCTATGGCTACACCTTC.

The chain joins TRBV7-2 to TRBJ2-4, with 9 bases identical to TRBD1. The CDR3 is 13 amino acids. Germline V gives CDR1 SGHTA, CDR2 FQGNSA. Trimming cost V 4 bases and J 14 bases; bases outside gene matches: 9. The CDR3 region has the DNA TGTGCCAGCAGCTACAACCGCCGGGACAGGGAGTACTTC. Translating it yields CASSYNRRDREYF.

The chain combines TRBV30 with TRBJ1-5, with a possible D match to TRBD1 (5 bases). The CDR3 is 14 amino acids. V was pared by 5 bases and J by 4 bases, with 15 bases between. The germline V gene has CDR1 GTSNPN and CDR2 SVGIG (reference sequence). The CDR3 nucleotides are TGTGCCTGGGGGAGGCCCGGGGGGAATCAGCCCCAGCATTTT. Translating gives CAWGRPGGNQPQHF.

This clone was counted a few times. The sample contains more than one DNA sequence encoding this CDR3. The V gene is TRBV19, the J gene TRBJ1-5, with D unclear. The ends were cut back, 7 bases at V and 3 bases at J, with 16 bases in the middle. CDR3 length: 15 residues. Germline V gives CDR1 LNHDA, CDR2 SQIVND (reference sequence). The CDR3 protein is CASNSAAGDNQPQHF. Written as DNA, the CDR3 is TGTGCCAGTAATAGTGCGGCAGGCGACAATCAGCCCCAGCATTTT.

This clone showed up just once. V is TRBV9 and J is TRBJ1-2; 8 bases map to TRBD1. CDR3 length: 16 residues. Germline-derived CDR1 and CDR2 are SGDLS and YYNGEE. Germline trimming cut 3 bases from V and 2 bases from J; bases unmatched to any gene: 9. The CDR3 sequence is CASSESPSGGNYGYTF. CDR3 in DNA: TGTGCCAGCAGCGAGAGCCCCTCAGGGGGCAACTATGGCTACACCTTC.

The CDR3 sequence is CASSLVGAGANVLTF. As DNA, the CDR3 is TGTGCCAGCAGCTTGGTGGGGGCTGGGGCCAACGTCCTGACTTTC. The chain combines TRBV5-4 with TRBJ2-6; the D gene could be TRBD1 or TRBD2 (5 bases each). CDR1 is SGHNT, CDR2 YYREEE, per germline (reference sequence). The length of the CDR3 is 15 residues. With 0 bases removed from V and 2 bases from J, the gap between germline ends came to 6 bases.

CDR3 sequence reads: CASRNRDGSDTQYF. As DNA, the CDR3 is TGTGCCAGCAGGAACAGGGATGGGTCAGATACGCAGTATTTT. This chain connects TRBV6-6 to TRBJ2-3; weak D call: TRBD1 (6 bases). Trimming removed 6 bases from V and 4 bases from J, with 14 bases in between. CDR1 is MNHNY, CDR2 SVGAGI, per germline (reference sequence). The CDR3 is 14 amino acids.

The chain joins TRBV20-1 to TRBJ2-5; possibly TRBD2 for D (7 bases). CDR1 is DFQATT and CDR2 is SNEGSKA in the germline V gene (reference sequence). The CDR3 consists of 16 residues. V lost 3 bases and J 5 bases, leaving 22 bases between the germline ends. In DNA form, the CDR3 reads TGCAGTGCTAGTGGGTATGGGAGGGGGGGCCACGAGACCCAGTACTTC. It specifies CSASGYGRGGHETQYF.

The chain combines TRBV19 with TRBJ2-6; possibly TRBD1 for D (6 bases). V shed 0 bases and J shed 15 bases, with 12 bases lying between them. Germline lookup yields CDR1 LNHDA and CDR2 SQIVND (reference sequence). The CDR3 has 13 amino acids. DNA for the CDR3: TGTGCCAGTAGTATAGATCCACGGACAGACCTGACTTTC. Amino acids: CASSIDPRTDLTF.

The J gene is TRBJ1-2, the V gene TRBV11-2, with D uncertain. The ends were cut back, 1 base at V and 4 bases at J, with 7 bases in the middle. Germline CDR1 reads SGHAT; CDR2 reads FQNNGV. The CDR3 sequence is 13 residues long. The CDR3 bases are TGTGCCAGCAGCTTAGCATTGTTCTATGGCTACACCTTC. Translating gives CASSLALFYGYTF.

The CDR3 reads CASSLDYTDTQYF. The CDR3 DNA follows: TGTGCCAGCAGTTTGGACTACACAGATACGCAGTATTTT. The chain carries TRBV12-3 or TRBV12-4 and TRBJ2-3; a possible D gene is TRBD2 (6 bases). This CDR3 contains 13 residues. With 3 bases removed from V and 2 bases from J, the gap between germline ends came to 6 bases.

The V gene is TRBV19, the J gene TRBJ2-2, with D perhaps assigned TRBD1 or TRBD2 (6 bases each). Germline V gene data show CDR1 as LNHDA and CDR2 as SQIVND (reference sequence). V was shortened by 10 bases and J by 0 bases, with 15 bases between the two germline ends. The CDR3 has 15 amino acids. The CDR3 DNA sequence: TGTGCCACCAATAGGGGGGCCGCGAACACCGGGGAGCTGTTTTTT. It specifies CATNRGAANTGELFF.

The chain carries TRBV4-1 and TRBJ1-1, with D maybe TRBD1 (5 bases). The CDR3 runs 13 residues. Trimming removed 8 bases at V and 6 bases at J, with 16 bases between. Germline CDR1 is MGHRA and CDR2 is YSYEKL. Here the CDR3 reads CASRGTIRAEAFF. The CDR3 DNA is TGCGCCAGCCGCGGGACGATCCGGGCTGAAGCTTTCTTT.

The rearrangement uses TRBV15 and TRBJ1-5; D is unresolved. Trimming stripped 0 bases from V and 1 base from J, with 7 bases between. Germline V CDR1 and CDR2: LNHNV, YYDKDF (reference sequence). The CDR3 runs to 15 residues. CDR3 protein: CATSREPDSNQPQHF. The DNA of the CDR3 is TGTGCCACCAGCAGAGAACCAGACAGCAATCAGCCCCAGCATTTT.

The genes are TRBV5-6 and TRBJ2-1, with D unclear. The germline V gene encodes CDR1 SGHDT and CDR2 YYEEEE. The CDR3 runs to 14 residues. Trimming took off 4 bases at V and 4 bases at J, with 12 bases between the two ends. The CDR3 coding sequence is TGTGCCAGCAGCCCTCTTCTCAGGTACAATGAGCAGTTCTTC. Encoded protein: CASSPLLRYNEQFF.

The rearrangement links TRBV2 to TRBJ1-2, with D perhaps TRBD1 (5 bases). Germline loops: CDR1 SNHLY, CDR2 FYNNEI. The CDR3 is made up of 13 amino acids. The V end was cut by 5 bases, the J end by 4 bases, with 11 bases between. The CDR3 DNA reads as TGTGCCAGCAGTCCCCCGGGACCCTATGGCTACACCTTC. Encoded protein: CASSPPGPYGYTF. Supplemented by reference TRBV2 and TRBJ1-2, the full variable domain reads EPEVTQTPSHQVTQMGQEVILRCVPISNHLYFYWYRQILGQKVEFLVSFYNNEISEKSEIFDDQFSVERPDGSNFTLKIRSTKLEDSAMYFCASSPPGPYGYTFGSGTRLTVV.

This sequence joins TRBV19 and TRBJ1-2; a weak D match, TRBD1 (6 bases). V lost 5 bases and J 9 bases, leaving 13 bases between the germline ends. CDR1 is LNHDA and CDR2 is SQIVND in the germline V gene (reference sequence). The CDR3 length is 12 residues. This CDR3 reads CASSEQGPSYTF. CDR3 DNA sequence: TGTGCCAGTAGTGAACAGGGCCCCAGCTACACCTTC.

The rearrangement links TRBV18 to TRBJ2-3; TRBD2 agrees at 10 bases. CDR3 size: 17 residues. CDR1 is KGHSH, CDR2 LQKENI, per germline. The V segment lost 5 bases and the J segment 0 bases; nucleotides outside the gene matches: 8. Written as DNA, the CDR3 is TGTGCCAGCTCAAGGTCACTAGCGGGGATTAGCACAGATACGCAGTATTTT. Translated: CASSRSLAGISTDTQYF.

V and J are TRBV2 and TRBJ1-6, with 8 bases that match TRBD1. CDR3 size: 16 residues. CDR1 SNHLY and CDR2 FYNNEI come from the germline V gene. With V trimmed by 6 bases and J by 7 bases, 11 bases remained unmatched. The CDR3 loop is CASSEDRAGGNSPLHF. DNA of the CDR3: TGTGCCAGCAGCGAGGACAGGGCGGGGGGGAATTCACCCCTCCACTTT.

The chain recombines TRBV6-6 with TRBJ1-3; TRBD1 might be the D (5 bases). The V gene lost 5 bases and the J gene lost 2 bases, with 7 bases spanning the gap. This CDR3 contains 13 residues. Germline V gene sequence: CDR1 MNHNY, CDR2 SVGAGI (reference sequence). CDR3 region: CASSEGTGNTIYF. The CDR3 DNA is TGTGCCAGCAGTGAGGGGACTGGAAACACCATATATTTT.